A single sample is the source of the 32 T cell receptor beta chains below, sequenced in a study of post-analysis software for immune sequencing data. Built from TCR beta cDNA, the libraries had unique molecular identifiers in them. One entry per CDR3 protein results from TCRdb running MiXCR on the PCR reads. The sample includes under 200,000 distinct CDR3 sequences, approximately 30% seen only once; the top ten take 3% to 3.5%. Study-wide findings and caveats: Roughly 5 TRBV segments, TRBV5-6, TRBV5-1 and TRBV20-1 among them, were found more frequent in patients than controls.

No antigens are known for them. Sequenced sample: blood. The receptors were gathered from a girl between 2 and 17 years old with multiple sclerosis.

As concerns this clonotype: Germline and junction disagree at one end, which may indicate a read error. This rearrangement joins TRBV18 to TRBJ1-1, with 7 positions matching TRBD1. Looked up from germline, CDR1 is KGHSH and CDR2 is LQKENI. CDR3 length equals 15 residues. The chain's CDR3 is CASSPQGKMNTEAFF. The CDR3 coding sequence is TGTGCCAGCTCTCCACAGGGGAAAATGAACACTGAAGCTTTCTTT.

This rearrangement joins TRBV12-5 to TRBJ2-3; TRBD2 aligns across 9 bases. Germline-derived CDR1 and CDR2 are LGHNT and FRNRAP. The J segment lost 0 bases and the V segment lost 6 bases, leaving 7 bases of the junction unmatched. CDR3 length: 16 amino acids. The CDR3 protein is CASGLGLAGSTDTQYF. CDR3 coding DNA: TGTGCTAGTGGCCTGGGGCTAGCGGGGAGCACAGATACGCAGTATTTT.

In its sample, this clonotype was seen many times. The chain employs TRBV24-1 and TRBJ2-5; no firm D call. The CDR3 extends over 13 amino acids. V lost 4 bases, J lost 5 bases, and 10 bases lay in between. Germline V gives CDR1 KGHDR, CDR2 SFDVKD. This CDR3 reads CATSETVRETQYF. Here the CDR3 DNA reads TGTGCCACCAGTGAGACTGTCCGGGAGACCCAGTACTTC.

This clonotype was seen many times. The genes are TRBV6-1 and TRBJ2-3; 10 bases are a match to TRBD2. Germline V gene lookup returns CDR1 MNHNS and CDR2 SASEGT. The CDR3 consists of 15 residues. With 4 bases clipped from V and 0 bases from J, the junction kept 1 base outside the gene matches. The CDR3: CASSVSGGSTDTQYF. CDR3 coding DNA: TGTGCCAGCAGTGTTAGCGGGGGGAGCACAGATACGCAGTATTTT.

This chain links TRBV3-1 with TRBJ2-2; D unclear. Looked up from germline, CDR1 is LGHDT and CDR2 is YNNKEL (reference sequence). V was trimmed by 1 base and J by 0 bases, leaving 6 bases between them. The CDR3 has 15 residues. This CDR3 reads CASSQGGSNTGELFF. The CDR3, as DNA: TGTGCCAGCAGCCAAGGCGGCTCGAACACCGGGGAGCTGTTTTTT. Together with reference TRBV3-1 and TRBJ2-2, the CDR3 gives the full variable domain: DTAVSQTPKYLVTQMGNDKSIKCEQNLGHDTMYWYKQDSKKFLKIMFSYNNKELIINETVPNRFSPKSPDKAHLNLHINSLELGDSAVYFCASSQGGSNTGELFFGEGSRLTVL.

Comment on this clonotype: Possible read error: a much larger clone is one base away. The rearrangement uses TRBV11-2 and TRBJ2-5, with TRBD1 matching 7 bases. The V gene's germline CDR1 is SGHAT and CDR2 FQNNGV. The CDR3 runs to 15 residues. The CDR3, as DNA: TGTGCCAGCAGCCCCTGGGACAGTCCCCAAGAGGCCCAGTACTTC. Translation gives CASSPWDSPQEAQYF.

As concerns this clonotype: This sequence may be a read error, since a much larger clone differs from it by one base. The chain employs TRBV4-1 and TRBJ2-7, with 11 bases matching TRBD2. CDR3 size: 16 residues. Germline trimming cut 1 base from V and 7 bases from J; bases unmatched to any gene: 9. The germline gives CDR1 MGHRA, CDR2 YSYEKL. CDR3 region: CASSQAPSGGYNEQYF. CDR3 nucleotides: TGCGCCAGCAGCCAAGCGCCTAGCGGGGGGTACAATGAGCAGTACTTC.

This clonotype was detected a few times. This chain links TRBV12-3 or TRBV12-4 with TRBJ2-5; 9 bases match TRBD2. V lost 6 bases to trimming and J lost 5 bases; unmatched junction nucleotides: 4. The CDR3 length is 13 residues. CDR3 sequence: CASRFSGSETQYF. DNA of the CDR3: TGTGCCAGCAGGTTTAGCGGGAGCGAGACCCAGTACTTC.

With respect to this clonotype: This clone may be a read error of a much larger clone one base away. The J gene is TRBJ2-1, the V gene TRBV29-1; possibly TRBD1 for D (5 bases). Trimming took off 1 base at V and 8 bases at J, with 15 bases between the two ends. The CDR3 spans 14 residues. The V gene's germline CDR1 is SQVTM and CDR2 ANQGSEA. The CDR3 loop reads CSVEGVAVRDEQFF. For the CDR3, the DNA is TGCAGCGTTGAAGGGGTGGCAGTCAGGGATGAGCAGTTCTTC.

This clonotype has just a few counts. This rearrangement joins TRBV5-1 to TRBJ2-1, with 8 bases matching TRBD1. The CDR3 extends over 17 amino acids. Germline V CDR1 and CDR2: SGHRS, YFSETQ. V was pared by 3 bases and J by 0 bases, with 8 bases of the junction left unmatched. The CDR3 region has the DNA TGCGCCAGCAGCTCCGGGACAGGAATATACTCCTACAATGAGCAGTTCTTC. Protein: CASSSGTGIYSYNEQFF.

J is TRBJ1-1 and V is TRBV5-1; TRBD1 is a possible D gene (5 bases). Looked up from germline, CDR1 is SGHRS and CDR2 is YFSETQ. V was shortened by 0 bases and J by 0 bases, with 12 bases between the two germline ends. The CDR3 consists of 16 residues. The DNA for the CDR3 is TGCGCCAGCAGCTTGGGTAGTAACAGGTTGAACACTGAAGCTTTCTTT. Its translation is CASSLGSNRLNTEAFF.

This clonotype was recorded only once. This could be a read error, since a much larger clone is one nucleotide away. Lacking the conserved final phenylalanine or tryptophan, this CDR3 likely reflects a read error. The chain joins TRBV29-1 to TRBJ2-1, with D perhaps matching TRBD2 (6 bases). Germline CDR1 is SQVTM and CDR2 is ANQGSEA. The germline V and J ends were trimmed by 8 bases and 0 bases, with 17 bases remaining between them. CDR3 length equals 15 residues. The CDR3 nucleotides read TGCAGCTCCCAGGGAGGACCCCTCTCCTACAATGAGCAGTTCTGC. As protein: CSSQGGPLSYNEQFC.

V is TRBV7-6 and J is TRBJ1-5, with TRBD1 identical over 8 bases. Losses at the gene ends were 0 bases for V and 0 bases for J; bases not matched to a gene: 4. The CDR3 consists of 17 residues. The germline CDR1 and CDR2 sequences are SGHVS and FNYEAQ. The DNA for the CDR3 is TGTGCCAGCAGCTTAGCAGGGACAGGCCATAGCAATCAGCCCCAGCATTTT. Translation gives CASSLAGTGHSNQPQHF.

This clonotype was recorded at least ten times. Here the CDR3 DNA reads TGTGCCAGCAGTGGACTAGCGGGGGAGACCCAGTACTTC. Protein: CASSGLAGETQYF. The chain recombines TRBV5-6 with TRBJ2-5; TRBD2 aligns across 12 bases. In germline, CDR1 is SGHDT, CDR2 YYEEEE. Losses at the gene ends were 5 bases for V and 5 bases for J; bases not matched to a gene: 1. The CDR3 is 13 residues long.

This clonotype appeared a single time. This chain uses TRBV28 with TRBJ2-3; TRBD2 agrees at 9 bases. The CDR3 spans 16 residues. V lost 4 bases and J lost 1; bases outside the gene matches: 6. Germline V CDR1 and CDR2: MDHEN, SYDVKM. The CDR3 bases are TGTGCCAGCAGTTCCCGAGCGGGGGGCGGCACAGATACGCAGTATTTT. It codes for CASSSRAGGGTDTQYF.

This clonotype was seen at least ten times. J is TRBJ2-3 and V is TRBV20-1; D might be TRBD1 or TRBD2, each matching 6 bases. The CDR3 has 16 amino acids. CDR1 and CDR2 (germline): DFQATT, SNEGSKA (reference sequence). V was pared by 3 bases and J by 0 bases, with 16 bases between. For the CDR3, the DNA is TGCAGTGCTAGTTTCGGGCCGGGGGCTAGCACAGATACGCAGTATTTT. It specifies CSASFGPGASTDTQYF.

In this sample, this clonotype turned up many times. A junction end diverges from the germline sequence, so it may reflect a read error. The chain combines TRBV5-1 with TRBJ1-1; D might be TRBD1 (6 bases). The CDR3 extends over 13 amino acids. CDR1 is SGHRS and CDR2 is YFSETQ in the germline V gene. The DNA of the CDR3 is TGTGCCAGCAGCCTCGGAGGGGGAACTGAAGCTTTCTTT. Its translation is CASSLGGGTEAFF.

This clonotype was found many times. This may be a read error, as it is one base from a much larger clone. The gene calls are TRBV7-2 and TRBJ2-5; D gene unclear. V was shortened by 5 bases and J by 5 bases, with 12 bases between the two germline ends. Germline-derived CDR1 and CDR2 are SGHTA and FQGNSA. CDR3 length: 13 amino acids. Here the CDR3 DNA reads TGTGCCAGCAGCCAAAGAGGACGGGAGACCCAGTACTTC. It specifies CASSQRGRETQYF.

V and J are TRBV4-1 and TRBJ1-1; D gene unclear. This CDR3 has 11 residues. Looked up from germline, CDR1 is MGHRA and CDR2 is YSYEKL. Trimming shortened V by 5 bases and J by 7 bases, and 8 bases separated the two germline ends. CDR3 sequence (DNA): TGCGCCAGCAGCATGGGGTTTGAAGCTTTCTTT. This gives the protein CASSMGFEAFF.

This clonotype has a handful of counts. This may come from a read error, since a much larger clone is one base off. CDR3 nucleotide sequence: TGTGCCGTCAGTGAAGGGGTTTCGGTGGACGAGCAGTACTTC. This codes for CAVSEGVSVDEQYF. The V call is TRBV10-3, the J call TRBJ2-7, with TRBD1 as a possible D gene (5 bases). This CDR3 spans 14 amino acids. Germline CDR1 reads ENHRY; CDR2 reads SYGVKD.

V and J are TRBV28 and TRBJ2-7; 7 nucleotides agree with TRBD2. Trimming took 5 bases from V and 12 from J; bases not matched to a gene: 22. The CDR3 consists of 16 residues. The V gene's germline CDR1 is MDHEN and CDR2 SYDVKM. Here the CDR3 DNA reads TGTGCCAGCAGTCCCCGGGGGGTTCCAGCCAAAAACATTCGGTACTTC. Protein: CASSPRGVPAKNIRYF.

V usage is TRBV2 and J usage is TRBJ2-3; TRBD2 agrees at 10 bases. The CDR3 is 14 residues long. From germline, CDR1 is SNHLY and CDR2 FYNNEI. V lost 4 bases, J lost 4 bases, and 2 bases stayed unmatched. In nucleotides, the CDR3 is TGTGCCAGCAGTGTAACTAGCGGGGCAGATACGCAGTATTTT. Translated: CASSVTSGADTQYF.

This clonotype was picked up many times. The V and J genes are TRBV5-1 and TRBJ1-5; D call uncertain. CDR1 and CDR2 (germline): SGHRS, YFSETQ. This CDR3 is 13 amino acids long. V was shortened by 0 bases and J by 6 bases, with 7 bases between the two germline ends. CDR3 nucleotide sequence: TGCGCCAGCAGCTTGGAAGGGTTTCAGCCCCAGCATTTT. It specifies CASSLEGFQPQHF.

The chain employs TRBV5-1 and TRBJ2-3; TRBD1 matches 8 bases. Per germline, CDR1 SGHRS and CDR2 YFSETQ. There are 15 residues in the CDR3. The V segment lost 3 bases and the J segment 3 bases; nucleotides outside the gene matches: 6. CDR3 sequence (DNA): TGCGCCAGCAGCTCGGGACAGGTAGGGACAGATACGCAGTATTTT. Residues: CASSSGQVGTDTQYF.

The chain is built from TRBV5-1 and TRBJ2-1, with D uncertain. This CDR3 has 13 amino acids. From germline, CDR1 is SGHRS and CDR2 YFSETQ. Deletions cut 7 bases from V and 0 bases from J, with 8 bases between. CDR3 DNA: TGCGCCAGCGCCGAAAGCTCCTACAATGAGCAGTTCTTC. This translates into CASAESSYNEQFF.

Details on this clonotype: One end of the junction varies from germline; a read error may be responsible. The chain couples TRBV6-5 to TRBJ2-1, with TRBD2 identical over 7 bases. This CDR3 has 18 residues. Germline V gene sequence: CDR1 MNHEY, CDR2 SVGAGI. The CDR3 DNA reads TGTGCCGGCAGTTACGGAATGGGGGAGGGGACCCCCTACAATGAGCAGTTCTTC. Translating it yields CAGSYGMGEGTPYNEQFF.

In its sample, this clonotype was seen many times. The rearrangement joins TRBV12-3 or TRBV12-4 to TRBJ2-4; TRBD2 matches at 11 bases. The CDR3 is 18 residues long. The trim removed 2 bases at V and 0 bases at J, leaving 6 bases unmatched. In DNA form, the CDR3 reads TGTGCCAGCAGTTTAAAAGGGACTAGCGGCCTAGCCAAAAACATTCAGTACTTC. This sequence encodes CASSLKGTSGLAKNIQYF.

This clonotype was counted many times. The CDR3 loop reads CASSSGLADEQFF. The CDR3 bases are TGTGCCAGCAGCTCAGGACTAGCCGATGAGCAGTTCTTC. The J gene is TRBJ2-1, the V gene TRBV7-3; 8 bases map to TRBD2. The trim removed 4 bases at V and 8 bases at J, leaving 4 bases unmatched. Germline CDR1 SGHTA, CDR2 FQGTGA. The CDR3 runs 13 residues.

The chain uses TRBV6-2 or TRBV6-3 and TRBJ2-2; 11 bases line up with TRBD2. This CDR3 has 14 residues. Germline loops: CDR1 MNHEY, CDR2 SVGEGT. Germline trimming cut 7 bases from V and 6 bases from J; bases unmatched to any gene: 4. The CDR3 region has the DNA TGTGCCAGCACGGCTAGCGGGAGGTCCGGGGAGCTGTTTTTT. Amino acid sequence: CASTASGRSGELFF.

For the CDR3, the DNA is TGTGCCAGCGCCGGGGGGGGTCGAACAGATACGCAGTATTTT. This codes for CASAGGGRTDTQYF. The V call is TRBV25-1, the J call TRBJ2-3; TRBD2 matches 8 bases. Unmatched junction bases numbered 7, after V lost 8 bases and J lost 3 bases. The CDR3 is 14 amino acids. The germline V gene has CDR1 MGHDK and CDR2 SYGVNS.

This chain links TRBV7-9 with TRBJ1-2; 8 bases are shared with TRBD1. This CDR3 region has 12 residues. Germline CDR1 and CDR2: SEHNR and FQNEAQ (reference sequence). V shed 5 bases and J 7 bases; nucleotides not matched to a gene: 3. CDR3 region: CASSEQGVGYTF. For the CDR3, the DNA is TGTGCCAGCAGCGAACAGGGGGTTGGCTACACCTTC.

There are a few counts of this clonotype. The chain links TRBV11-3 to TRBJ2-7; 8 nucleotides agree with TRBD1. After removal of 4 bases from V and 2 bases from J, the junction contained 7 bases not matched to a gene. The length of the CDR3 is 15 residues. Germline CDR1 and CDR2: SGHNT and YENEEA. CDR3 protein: CASSWAGTGPYEQYF. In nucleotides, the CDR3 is TGTGCCAGCAGCTGGGCCGGGACAGGACCCTACGAGCAGTACTTC.